Below, 27 T cell receptor beta chains from the same sample are listed, as sequenced in a study of CD8+CD57+ T cells in acquired aplastic anemia. Genomic DNA, serving as template, underwent TCR beta VDJ and CDR3 profiling. TCRdb used MiXCR to reprocess the reads, holding one entry per CDR3 protein. The sample has 86,000 or so distinct CDR3 sequences, more than 40% seen once. What was sequenced was sorted CD4+, CD8+, or CD8+CD57+ T cells (not recorded which) from PBMCs. These receptors were taken from a human donor in good health, serving as a control.

This clonotype appeared many times. J is TRBJ2-1 and V is TRBV9; D is undetermined. CDR3 length equals 12 residues. Germline V gives CDR1 SGDLS, CDR2 YYNGEE. V shed 0 bases and J shed 10 bases, with 8 bases lying between them. The CDR3 loop reads CASSVESGEQFF. In nucleotides, the CDR3 is TGTGCCAGCAGCGTAGAAAGTGGGGAGCAGTTCTTC.

This clonotype has at least ten counts. This rearrangement joins TRBV19 to TRBJ1-2; D unclear. The germline V gene has CDR1 LNHDA and CDR2 SQIVND (reference sequence). CDR3 length: 11 residues. V lost 7 bases to trimming and J lost 5 bases, with 8 bases between them. CDR3 sequence (DNA): TGTGCCAGTATTGGCTTGTATGGCTACACCTTC. Its translation is CASIGLYGYTF.

The chain combines TRBV6-5 with TRBJ1-6; 7 nucleotides match TRBD1. Germline CDR1 and CDR2: MNHEY and SVGAGI. The CDR3 length is 17 residues. With 2 bases clipped from V and 11 bases from J, the junction kept 15 bases outside the gene matches. Here the CDR3 reads CASSYTSYRDSLAPLHF. DNA for the CDR3: TGTGCCAGCAGTTACACATCCTACCGGGACAGCTTAGCACCCCTCCACTTT.

The chain couples TRBV24-1 to TRBJ1-5, with 7 bases matching TRBD1. The CDR3 is 13 amino acids. The germline V gene has CDR1 KGHDR and CDR2 SFDVKD. V lost 11 bases to trimming and J lost 6 bases; unmatched junction nucleotides: 9. CDR3 protein: CAIQGPDGQPQHF. The CDR3 DNA reads as TGTGCCATACAGGGGCCTGACGGTCAGCCCCAGCATTTT.

This clonotype was recorded at least ten times. The rearrangement links TRBV7-7 to TRBJ2-3, with a possible D match to TRBD1 (6 bases). CDR1 is SSHAT, CDR2 FNYEAQ, per germline (reference sequence). V lost 3 bases and J lost 6, with 13 bases in between. The CDR3 length is 14 residues. CDR3: CASSFGRGADTQYF. CDR3 sequence (DNA): TGTGCCAGCAGCTTCGGCAGGGGCGCGGATACGCAGTATTTT. The variable domain in full, with the rest retrieved from reference TRBV7-7 and TRBJ2-3, is GAGVSQSPRYKVTKRGQDVTLRCDPISSHATLYWYQQALGQGPEFLTYFNYEAQPDKSGLPSDRFSAERPEGSISTLTIQRTEQRDSAMYRCASSFGRGADTQYFGPGTRLTVL.

This chain uses TRBV12-3 or TRBV12-4 with TRBJ1-1, with D tentatively TRBD1 (5 bases). The CDR3 extends over 15 amino acids. Trimming left V 3 bases short and J 1 base short, with 12 bases between. CDR3 in amino acids: CASSFNLGGNTEAFF. The CDR3 coding sequence is TGTGCCAGCAGTTTTAACCTCGGGGGGAACACTGAAGCTTTCTTT.

V is TRBV6-1 and J is TRBJ2-3; 8 bases map to TRBD2. The CDR3 spans 14 residues. J was trimmed by 6 bases and V by 5 bases; bases with no gene match: 7. Germline loops: CDR1 MNHNS, CDR2 SASEGT. The CDR3, as DNA: TGTGCCAGCAGTCCAGCGGGAGCGGGTGATACGCAGTATTTT. Translation: CASSPAGAGDTQYF.

A note on this clonotype: The CDR3 does not close with the conserved phenylalanine or tryptophan, likely indicating a read error. The limits of the CDR3 on the DNA are not certain, so only TCRdb's listed CDR3 is given. The chain joins TRBV15 to TRBJ1-1; the table's D call TRBD1 went unverified against the DNA. The germline CDR1 and CDR2 sequences are LNHNV and YYDKDF (reference sequence). The CDR3 region is 17 residues in length, termini included. CDR3: CATSIGGQGRMSSSSGQ.

The V and J genes are TRBV29-1 and TRBJ2-5, with TRBD1 matching over 9 bases. V lost 2 bases and J lost 3; bases outside the gene matches: 7. Germline V gives CDR1 SQVTM, CDR2 ANQGSEA. The CDR3 length is 15 residues. The DNA for the CDR3 is TGCAGCGTTGAAACGGGACAGGGATTAAAAGAGACCCAGTACTTC. Translated, it gives CSVETGQGLKETQYF.

V and J are TRBV20-1 and TRBJ1-3, with 9 positions matching TRBD1. CDR1 is DFQATT and CDR2 is SNEGSKA in the germline V gene (reference sequence). The trim removed 2 bases at V and 2 bases at J, leaving 7 bases unmatched. The CDR3 consists of 16 residues. The CDR3 DNA reads TGCAGTGCTAGACCCGGGACAGGGCGGACTGGAAACACCATATATTTT. Its protein is CSARPGTGRTGNTIYF.

The J gene is TRBJ1-2, the V gene TRBV25-1; D remains ambiguous. Trimming removed 5 bases at V and 8 bases at J, with 18 bases between. Germline CDR1 MGHDK, CDR2 SYGVNS. The CDR3 length is 14 residues. CDR3 amino acids: CASSTPGGLWGYTF. The CDR3 DNA sequence: TGTGCCAGCAGTACCCCCGGAGGGCTCTGGGGCTACACCTTC.

The table lists this clonotype with many counts. The V and J genes are TRBV24-1 and TRBJ2-1; 9 bases agree with TRBD2. Unmatched junction bases numbered 3, after V lost 2 bases and J lost 2 bases. The CDR3 contains 16 residues. CDR1 is KGHDR, CDR2 SFDVKD, per germline. The CDR3 sequence is CATSDYSGSTYNEQFF. The CDR3 DNA reads as TGTGCCACCAGTGATTATAGCGGGAGTACCTACAATGAGCAGTTCTTC.

There are many counts of this clonotype. The chain employs TRBV20-1 and TRBJ2-1; 9 positions match TRBD2. Germline-derived CDR1 and CDR2 are DFQATT and SNEGSKA (reference sequence). The CDR3 totals 15 residues. V trimming: 1 base; J trimming: 5 bases; junction bases outside the gene matches: 6. The CDR3 here is CSARVGLATDNEQFF. CDR3 sequence (DNA): TGCAGTGCTAGAGTCGGACTAGCGACCGACAATGAGCAGTTCTTC.

This clonotype was seen ten or more times. The chain is built from TRBV29-1 and TRBJ2-2, with TRBD2 matching 9 bases. Unmatched junction bases numbered 3, after V lost 6 bases and J lost 4 bases. The V gene's germline CDR1 is SQVTM and CDR2 ANQGSEA. The CDR3 sequence is 13 residues long. The CDR3 loop reads CSVPAGGTGELFF. CDR3 nucleotide sequence: TGCAGCGTCCCAGCGGGGGGCACCGGGGAGCTGTTTTTT.

The chain links TRBV12-3 or TRBV12-4 to TRBJ1-1, with D possibly TRBD1 on 6 matching bases. Trimming pared 8 bases from V and 4 bases from J, leaving 14 bases between. This CDR3 comprises 13 residues. CDR3 region: CASGLGGGTEAFF. CDR3 DNA sequence: TGTGCCAGCGGCCTAGGGGGGGGCACTGAAGCTTTCTTT.

This sequence joins TRBV2 and TRBJ2-7; D remains ambiguous. The CDR3 is 15 residues long. Germline CDR1 reads SNHLY; CDR2 reads FYNNEI. V dropped 2 bases and J dropped 6 bases, with 17 bases sitting between them. CDR3 sequence (DNA): TGTGCCAGCAGTGAAATCCCGCCCCAATGGGGCGAGCAGTACTTC. As protein: CASSEIPPQWGEQYF.

This clonotype has at least ten counts. J is TRBJ2-3 and V is TRBV7-9, with TRBD2 identical over 7 bases. This CDR3 region has 15 residues. V lost 2 bases, J lost 1 base, and 3 bases stayed unmatched. Looked up from germline, CDR1 is SEHNR and CDR2 is FQNEAQ (reference sequence). CDR3 nucleotide sequence: TGTGCCAGCAGCTTACTAGCGGTGGGCACAGATACGCAGTATTTT. As protein: CASSLLAVGTDTQYF.

This clonotype was seen many times. The chain joins TRBV20-1 to TRBJ2-7; D might be TRBD1 or TRBD2, each matching 6 bases. Germline V gene sequence: CDR1 DFQATT, CDR2 SNEGSKA (reference sequence). This CDR3 spans 15 amino acids. V was clipped by 0 bases and J by 2 bases, with 14 bases between them. The CDR3 sequence: CSARDFGGGAYEQYF. In nucleotides, the CDR3 is TGCAGTGCTAGAGATTTCGGGGGCGGGGCCTACGAGCAGTACTTC.

This clonotype was counted at least ten times. The rearrangement joins TRBV11-3 to TRBJ1-2, with TRBD1 identical over 9 bases. CDR3 length: 13 amino acids. V shed 4 bases, J shed 5 bases, and the junction held 2 bases outside the gene matches. Germline CDR1 and CDR2: SGHNT and YENEEA. The CDR3 DNA is TGTGCCAGCAGCTCGACAGGGGGATATGGCTACACCTTC. Translated, it gives CASSSTGGYGYTF.

The rearrangement links TRBV6-1 to TRBJ2-2; 7 bases line up with TRBD1. Germline trimming cut 5 bases from V and 4 bases from J; bases unmatched to any gene: 4. CDR3 length: 14 amino acids. The V gene's germline CDR1 is MNHNS and CDR2 SASEGT. This CDR3 is CASSRGLGTGELFF. The CDR3 nucleotides read TGTGCCAGCAGTAGGGGGCTGGGCACCGGGGAGCTGTTTTTT.

This clonotype was recorded at least ten times. This chain links TRBV10-1 with TRBJ1-1; possibly TRBD1 for D (5 bases). Germline V gives CDR1 WNHNN, CDR2 SYGVQD (reference sequence). CDR3 size: 18 residues. The ends were cut back, 5 bases at V and 3 bases at J, with 25 bases in the middle. CDR3 DNA: TGCGCCAGCAGTCCCCTCGGGCAGGGCCGGACTCTTGACACTGAAGCTTTCTTT. It is translated as CASSPLGQGRTLDTEAFF.

The V and J genes are TRBV11-1 and TRBJ2-7; 10 bases match TRBD1. The CDR3 has 15 amino acids. The germline CDR1 and CDR2 sequences are SGHAT and FQDESV (reference sequence). V was clipped by 5 bases and J by 3 bases; unmatched bases: 7. This CDR3 is CASSPPDRGIYEQYF. In nucleotides, the CDR3 is TGTGCCAGCAGCCCACCGGACAGGGGGATCTACGAGCAGTACTTC.

This clonotype was seen repeatedly, ten times or more. The chain is built from TRBV11-3 and TRBJ2-4; D not resolved. Per germline, CDR1 SGHNT and CDR2 YENEEA. With 10 bases removed from V and 0 bases from J, the gap between germline ends came to 13 bases. This CDR3 is built from 14 residues. DNA for the CDR3: TGTGCCAAAGCAAACGGTTTAGCCAAAAACATTCAGTACTTC. Protein product: CAKANGLAKNIQYF.

This clonotype was recorded once. This chain links TRBV25-1 with TRBJ2-3; 7 bases are a match to TRBD2. Germline assignment: CDR1 MGHDK and CDR2 SYGVNS. V lost 8 bases, J lost 4 bases, and 12 bases stayed unmatched. The CDR3 has 15 residues. CDR3 region: CASSPPGGSADTQYF. CDR3 nucleotide sequence: TGTGCCAGCTCACCGCCCGGGGGGAGCGCAGATACGCAGTATTTT.

The chain employs TRBV10-1 and TRBJ2-7; D unresolved. Germline-derived CDR1 and CDR2 are WNHNN and SYGVQD (reference sequence). CDR3 length: 11 residues. Trimming pared 10 bases from V and 5 bases from J, leaving 12 bases between. CDR3: CAIMLDHEQYF. As DNA, the CDR3 is TGCGCCATCATGCTTGACCACGAGCAGTACTTC.

This clonotype was picked up a small number of times. The chain uses TRBV25-1 and TRBJ2-3; 10 bases match TRBD1. V gave up 6 bases and J gave up 11 bases; unmatched junction bases: 11. The CDR3 spans 14 residues. Germline CDR1 MGHDK, CDR2 SYGVNS. CDR3 nucleotide sequence: TGTGCCAGCAGCGGCGACAGGGGGCTGGTTGAGCAGTATTTT. Its protein is CASSGDRGLVEQYF.

The chain couples TRBV12-3 or TRBV12-4 to TRBJ2-1, with 9 bases aligning to TRBD1. The ends lost 6 bases at V and 8 bases at J; junction bases unmatched: 5. This CDR3 has 13 amino acids. This CDR3 is CASRSTGGYEQFF. CDR3 DNA sequence: TGTGCCAGCAGGTCAACAGGGGGCTATGAGCAGTTCTTC.